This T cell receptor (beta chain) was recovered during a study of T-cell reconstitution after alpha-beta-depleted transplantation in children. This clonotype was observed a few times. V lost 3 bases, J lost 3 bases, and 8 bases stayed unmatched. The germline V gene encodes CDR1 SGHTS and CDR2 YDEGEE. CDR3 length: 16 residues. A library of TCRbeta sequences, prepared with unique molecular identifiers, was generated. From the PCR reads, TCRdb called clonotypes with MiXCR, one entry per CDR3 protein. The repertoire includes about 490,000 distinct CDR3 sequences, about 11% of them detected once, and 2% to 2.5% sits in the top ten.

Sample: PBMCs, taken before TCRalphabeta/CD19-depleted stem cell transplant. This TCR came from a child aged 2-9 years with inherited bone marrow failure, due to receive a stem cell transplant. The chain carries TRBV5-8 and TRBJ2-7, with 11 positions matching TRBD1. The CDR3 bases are TGTGCCAGCAGCTCGGGCCCCGGGACAGGGGGCTACGAGCAGTACTTC. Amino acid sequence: CASSSGPGTGGYEQYF.